This T cell receptor (beta chain) is from a study of T cells after yellow fever vaccination. Study in general: With SMART-Seq v4 Ultra Low Input, the fractions containing low cell numbers were prepared.

With respect to this clonotype: Its antigen is currently unknown.

Findings and limits, study-wide: One caveat is that FACS-sorted repertoires could contain abundant clonotypes contaminating from the bulk population. Most clones from primary vaccination resurfaced after the booster (around 95% CD4, 70% to 90% CD8).

The CDR3 loop spans 15 amino acids. V was pared by 1 base and J by 2 bases, with 10 bases between. Germline V gene lookup returns CDR1 MGHRA and CDR2 YSYEKL. 5'RACE template switching produced TCR cDNA carrying a universal primer site and UMIs. TCRdb redid the calling of the 5' RACE reads with MiXCR, one entry per CDR3 protein. Among a few hundred thousand distinct CDR3 sequences listed, 7% to 9% were seen once. Sequenced here: PBMCs, sampled about 41 days after the first yellow fever vaccination. This receptor was taken from a man younger than 35 who received the YFV17D yellow fever vaccine. The chain joins TRBV4-1 to TRBJ2-3; D ambiguous. The CDR3 nucleotides read TGCGCCAGCAGCCAAGGGCTACGACTCACAGATACGCAGTATTTT. Amino acids: CASSQGLRLTDTQYF.